Detailed here is one TCR beta chain. This specimen belongs to a study of blood T cell repertoires in COVID-19. Repertoires were generated with immunoSEQ multiplex PCR, while TCRdb's copy carries only in-frame clones and drops some. The sample contains hundreds of thousands of clones, approximately 86% of which appear only once. Germline trimming cut 5 bases from V and 9 bases from J; bases unmatched to any gene: 10. This CDR3 spans 15 amino acids. Germline V gene lookup returns CDR1 SGHAT and CDR2 FQDESV (reference sequence). Sequences were obtained from peripheral blood. This TCR came from a human donor in a cohort sampled during active COVID-19. The rearrangement uses TRBV11-1 and TRBJ2-2; 9 bases agree with TRBD1. CDR3 nucleotides: TGTGCCAGCAGCGTGGACAGGGGTGAGGCCCGGGAGCTGTTTTTT. Translation: CASSVDRGEARELFF.